These 31 T cell receptor beta chains were all obtained from the same sample, sequenced in a study of CD8 T cells in ankylosing spondylitis. One entry per CDR3 protein, called by TCRdb with MiXCR from the 5' RACE reads. This table has over 75,000 distinct CDR3 sequences, about 9.1% appearing once. The specimen sequenced was blood, either unsorted or a sorted T cell fraction (not recorded which). The receptors come from a male donor with ankylosing spondylitis or in good health (not recorded which).

This clonotype was detected a few times. The chain joins TRBV6-2 or TRBV6-3 to TRBJ1-1, with D hard to call. V was shortened by 0 bases and J by 6 bases, with 23 bases between the two germline ends. CDR3 length equals 18 residues. The germline gives CDR1 MNHEY, CDR2 SVGEGT. DNA of the CDR3: TGTGCCAGCAGTTACTCGATGTCAGGTTCGGCCCCTGTGGCTGAAGCTTTCTTT. This gives the protein CASSYSMSGSAPVAEAFF.

This clonotype came up many times. The chain is built from TRBV27 and TRBJ2-2, with 8 bases aligning to TRBD1. The CDR3 is made up of 17 amino acids. V lost 4 bases and J lost 1; bases outside the gene matches: 8. CDR1 MNHEY and CDR2 SMNVEV come from the germline V gene (reference sequence). As DNA, the CDR3 is TGTGCCAGCAGTTCGAGTACCGGGACAGGGAACACCGGGGAGCTGTTTTTT. Protein product: CASSSSTGTGNTGELFF.

This clonotype appeared many times. The chain has TRBV6-5 and TRBJ1-4; no clear D. CDR3 length: 14 amino acids. Germline CDR1 MNHEY, CDR2 SVGAGI. V lost 6 bases and J lost 0, with 8 bases in between. CDR3 sequence reads: CASREGSTNEKLFF. The CDR3 DNA is TGTGCCAGCAGGGAAGGGTCAACTAATGAAAAACTGTTTTTT.

This clonotype was counted ten times or more. V and J are TRBV30 and TRBJ2-3; no firm D call. The length of the CDR3 is 12 residues. Germline V gene data show CDR1 as GTSNPN and CDR2 as SVGIG (reference sequence). The V end was cut by 3 bases, the J end by 4 bases, with 8 bases between. This CDR3 is CAWSVSADTQYF. The DNA for the CDR3 is TGTGCCTGGAGCGTCTCCGCAGATACGCAGTATTTT.

In its sample, this clonotype was seen many times. This chain uses TRBV6-5 with TRBJ2-7; perhaps TRBD2 as D (7 bases). The CDR3 totals 14 residues. CDR1 is MNHEY and CDR2 is SVGAGI in the germline V gene. The V gene lost 2 bases and the J gene lost 3 bases, with 11 bases spanning the gap. CDR3 nucleotides: TGTGCCAGCAGTTACGAGGGGGGGGGCTACGAGCAGTACTTC. This translates into CASSYEGGGYEQYF.

The sample holds many counts of this clonotype. The chain employs TRBV28 and TRBJ1-2; 8 nucleotides agree with TRBD1. The CDR3 spans 14 residues. Germline V lookup: CDR1 MDHEN, CDR2 SYDVKM. With 4 bases clipped from V and 7 bases from J, the junction kept 8 bases outside the gene matches. CDR3 in DNA: TGTGCCAGCAGTTCACCCCGTGGACAGGGTGGCTACACCTTC. The encoded protein is CASSSPRGQGGYTF.

This clonotype came up many times. The gene calls are TRBV9 and TRBJ2-3, with 11 bases lining up with TRBD2. V lost 2 bases, J lost 6 bases, and 5 bases stayed unmatched. CDR1 and CDR2 from the germline V gene are SGDLS and YYNGEE. The length of the CDR3 is 15 residues. The CDR3 coding sequence is TGTGCCAGCAGCGTTAGCGGGGGGGTCCGGGATACGCAGTATTTT. Translated: CASSVSGGVRDTQYF.

This clonotype was picked up many times. The chain uses TRBV7-9 and TRBJ2-7, with D possibly matching TRBD2 (6 bases). Germline V gives CDR1 SEHNR, CDR2 FQNEAQ (reference sequence). V was cut by 3 bases and J by 3 bases, with 15 bases left in between. This CDR3 is 15 amino acids long. The CDR3 loop reads CASSFESGGNYEQYF. The CDR3 region has the DNA TGTGCCAGCAGCTTTGAAAGTGGGGGGAACTACGAGCAGTACTTC. Combining the CDR3 with reference TRBV7-9 and TRBJ2-7 gives the whole variable domain DTGVSQNPRHKITKRGQNVTFRCDPISEHNRLYWYRQTLGQGPEFLTYFQNEAQLEKSRLLSDRFSAERPKGSFSTLEIQRTEQGDSAMYLCASSFESGGNYEQYFGPGTRLTVT.

This clonotype was seen at least ten times. The chain joins TRBV12-3 or TRBV12-4 to TRBJ1-2, with TRBD1 identical over 8 bases. V shed 6 bases, J shed 4 bases, and the junction held 4 bases outside the gene matches. This CDR3 has 13 amino acids. In DNA, the CDR3 is TGTGCCAGCAGGAAACAGGGGGTCTATGGCTACACCTTC. The encoded protein is CASRKQGVYGYTF.

About this clonotype: A much larger clone differs by one base, so this may be a read error. The chain couples TRBV12-3 or TRBV12-4 to TRBJ2-5; 8 bases map to TRBD1. The CDR3 is 13 residues long. CDR3 protein: CTSRIRDRETQYF. DNA for the CDR3: TGTACCAGCCGGATCCGGGACAGGGAGACCCAGTACTTC.

Note on this clonotype: A clone one base away is much larger, so this may be a read error. V gene TRBV2 combines with J gene TRBJ2-5; D is perhaps TRBD1 (5 bases). Per the germline V gene, CDR1 is SNHLY and CDR2 is FYNNEI. This CDR3 contains 13 residues. This CDR3 reads CASSDTGQETQHF. Here the CDR3 DNA reads TGTGCCAGCAGTGATACAGGTCAAGAGACCCAGCACTTC.

Ten or more counts support this clonotype. This chain connects TRBV12-3 or TRBV12-4 to TRBJ2-3, with 11 bases that match TRBD2. Unmatched junction bases numbered 3, after V lost 5 bases and J lost 5 bases. The CDR3 contains 14 residues. The DNA for the CDR3 is TGTGCCAGCAGTCCCACTAGCGGGAGAGATACGCAGTATTTT. Encoded protein: CASSPTSGRDTQYF.

The V call is TRBV3-1, the J call TRBJ2-6, with unresolved D. This CDR3 is 17 amino acids long. From germline, CDR1 is LGHDT and CDR2 YNNKEL (reference sequence). V shed 2 bases and J shed 0 bases, with 11 bases lying between them. The CDR3 DNA is TGTGCCAGCAGCCAACGACACTCGAGCTCTGGGGCCAACGTCCTGACTTTC. As protein: CASSQRHSSSGANVLTF.

In this sample, this clonotype turned up many times. V and J are TRBV29-1 and TRBJ1-1; no clear D. Looked up from germline, CDR1 is SQVTM and CDR2 is ANQGSEA. The CDR3 sequence is 11 residues long. Trimming took off 6 bases at V and 2 bases at J, with 7 bases between the two ends. In DNA, the CDR3 is TGCAGCGTGGCTACCAACACTGAAGCTTTCTTT. Its translation: CSVATNTEAFF.

This clonotype has ten or more counts. The chain carries TRBV15 and TRBJ2-1; 9 nucleotides line up with TRBD2. The V gene's germline CDR1 is LNHNV and CDR2 YYDKDF (reference sequence). CDR3 length equals 15 residues. The V gene end was trimmed by 3 bases and the J gene end by 7 bases; junction bases not matched to a gene: 7. CDR3 in DNA: TGTGCCACCAGCAGCTTAGCGGGGGACGCAAATGAGCAGTTCTTC. It specifies CATSSLAGDANEQFF. The full variable domain, its missing parts supplied by reference TRBV15 and TRBJ2-1, is DAMVIQNPRYQVTQFGKPVTLSCSQTLNHNVMYWYQQKSSQAPKLLFHYYDKDFNNEADTPDNFQSRRPNTSFCFLDIRSPGLGDTAMYLCATSSLAGDANEQFFGPGTRLTVL.

This clonotype was seen repeatedly, ten times or more. This chain uses TRBV10-3 with TRBJ2-7; a weak D match, TRBD1 (6 bases). Trimming took 5 bases from V and 7 from J, leaving 15 bases between them. CDR1 and CDR2 (germline): ENHRY, SYGVKD. The CDR3 has 13 residues. The CDR3 region has the DNA TGTGCCATCAGTATGGACAGTCTTGGGGAGCAGTACTTC. Translating it yields CAISMDSLGEQYF.

This clonotype has at least ten counts. The chain carries TRBV3-1 and TRBJ1-1, with 9 bases identical to TRBD1. This CDR3 is built from 14 residues. Germline trimming cut 3 bases from V and 6 bases from J; bases unmatched to any gene: 5. Germline CDR1 and CDR2: LGHDT and YNNKEL (reference sequence). CDR3 nucleotide sequence: TGTGCCAGCAGCCAGGTGGACAGGGGCGCTGAAGCTTTCTTT. Its translation is CASSQVDRGAEAFF.

Many counts were recorded for this clonotype. This chain connects TRBV3-1 to TRBJ1-6; tentative D call: TRBD1 (6 bases). The germline gives CDR1 LGHDT, CDR2 YNNKEL (reference sequence). Trimming took 8 bases from V and 6 from J, leaving 14 bases between them. This CDR3 contains 14 residues. The CDR3 DNA follows: TGTGCCAGCGGCGAGGGGGATCTTAATTCACCCCTCCACTTT. Its translation: CASGEGDLNSPLHF.

This clonotype has at least ten counts. The chain couples TRBV2 to TRBJ1-2, with TRBD1 as a possible D gene (6 bases). The CDR3 sequence is 13 residues long. The V and J ends lost 7 bases and 5 bases respectively, with 14 bases between them. In germline, CDR1 is SNHLY, CDR2 FYNNEI. CDR3 DNA: TGTGCCAGCAATAGCAGGACAGCTTATGGCTACACCTTC. This codes for CASNSRTAYGYTF.

This clonotype was seen at least ten times. The rearrangement links TRBV7-3 to TRBJ2-3, with TRBD2 matching over 8 bases. Germline assignment: CDR1 SGHTA and CDR2 FQGTGA. The CDR3 spans 16 residues. V was clipped by 0 bases and J by 2 bases; unmatched bases: 4. The CDR3 reads CASSLTLAEDTDTQYF. CDR3 DNA sequence: TGTGCCAGCAGCTTAACACTAGCGGAAGACACAGATACGCAGTATTTT.

This clonotype was recorded at least ten times. The CDR3 loop reads CASSKRQGETQYF. The CDR3 nucleotides read TGTGCCAGCAGCAAAAGACAGGGAGAGACCCAGTACTTC. The chain combines TRBV12-3 or TRBV12-4 with TRBJ2-5, with TRBD1 matching 7 bases. Trimming took 6 bases from V and 4 from J; bases not matched to a gene: 5. CDR3 length: 13 amino acids.

This clonotype appeared a few times. The V gene is TRBV14, the J gene TRBJ2-1, with a tentative D call TRBD1 (6 bases). The V gene's germline CDR1 is SGHDN and CDR2 FVKESK. V was clipped by 4 bases and J by 3 bases, with 13 bases between them. This CDR3 contains 15 residues. The chain's CDR3 is CASSRTEEYYNEQFF. The DNA for the CDR3 is TGTGCCAGCAGCCGGACAGAGGAGTACTACAATGAGCAGTTCTTC.

The chain is built from TRBV3-1 and TRBJ2-1, with TRBD2 matching 8 bases. This CDR3 is built from 18 residues. Germline assignment: CDR1 LGHDT and CDR2 YNNKEL (reference sequence). V trimming: 11 bases; J trimming: 0 bases; junction bases outside the gene matches: 18. In nucleotides, the CDR3 is TGTGCCTTCTGTTCTCTTTTCTCGGGGGGGAGCTCCTACAATGAGCAGTTCTTC. It specifies CAFCSLFSGGSSYNEQFF.

This clonotype was counted many times. The chain uses TRBV29-1 and TRBJ1-1; tentatively, D is TRBD1 (6 bases). V was cut by 6 bases and J by 2 bases, with 10 bases left in between. The length of the CDR3 is 12 residues. CDR1 is SQVTM, CDR2 ANQGSEA, per germline. The CDR3 protein is CSVGGVNTEAFF. The CDR3 DNA reads TGCAGCGTAGGGGGGGTAAACACTGAAGCTTTCTTT.

This clonotype was observed at least ten times. The chain employs TRBV29-1 and TRBJ2-1; 8 bases are shared with TRBD2. The CDR3 consists of 17 residues. Germline CDR1 is SQVTM and CDR2 is ANQGSEA. The J segment lost 1 base and the V segment lost 1 base, leaving 9 bases of the junction unmatched. The CDR3 is CSVEATSGRHSYNEQFF. The CDR3, as DNA: TGCAGCGTTGAAGCAACTAGCGGTAGGCATTCCTACAATGAGCAGTTCTTC.

This clonotype was seen a handful of times. V usage is TRBV12-3 or TRBV12-4 and J usage is TRBJ2-7; no clear D gene. CDR3 length: 13 residues. V was clipped by 2 bases and J by 3 bases, with 8 bases between them. The CDR3 DNA follows: TGTGCCAGCAGTTTAACCAGGAACTACGAGCAGTACTTC. This encodes CASSLTRNYEQYF.

This clonotype was seen at least ten times. The chain links TRBV5-5 to TRBJ2-1; TRBD1 aligns across 8 bases. The V segment lost 0 bases and the J segment 4 bases; nucleotides outside the gene matches: 3. This CDR3 comprises 15 residues. Germline V gives CDR1 SGHKS, CDR2 YYEKEE (reference sequence). The CDR3 DNA reads TGTGCCAGCAGCTTGGGGGGACAGGCTTACAATGAGCAGTTCTTC. The encoded protein is CASSLGGQAYNEQFF. Based on the CDR3 plus reference TRBV5-5 and TRBJ2-1, the full variable domain is DAGVTQSPTHLIKTRGQQVTLRCSPISGHKSVSWYQQVLGQGPQFIFQYYEKEERGRGNFPDRFSARQFPNYSSELNVNALLLGDSALYLCASSLGGQAYNEQFFGPGTRLTVL.

This clonotype was recorded at least ten times. J is TRBJ1-3 and V is TRBV5-1; D is possibly TRBD1 (5 bases). Germline V lookup: CDR1 SGHRS, CDR2 YFSETQ. The CDR3 consists of 14 residues. Trimming cost V 4 bases and J 2 bases, with 10 bases left between them. The CDR3 is CASSSDRTGNTIYF. The CDR3 region has the DNA TGCGCCAGCAGCAGTGACAGAACTGGAAACACCATATATTTT.

The chain uses TRBV2 and TRBJ2-6; D is ambiguous. Germline CDR1 reads SNHLY; CDR2 reads FYNNEI. This CDR3 spans 15 amino acids. V was pared by 4 bases and J by 0 bases, with 7 bases between. CDR3 sequence reads: CASSASYSGANVLTF. The CDR3 DNA sequence: TGTGCCAGCAGTGCCAGCTACTCTGGGGCCAACGTCCTGACTTTC.

This clonotype was found many times. The chain is built from TRBV5-1 and TRBJ2-1; D possibly corresponds to TRBD1 (5 bases). Between the trimmed V and J ends, which lost 7 bases and 2 bases, there was a span of 13 bases. The CDR3 consists of 14 residues. CDR1 SGHRS and CDR2 YFSETQ come from the germline V gene. CDR3 nucleotide sequence: TGCGCCAGCGCGACAGTCCCTGCCTACAATGAGCAGTTCTTC. Translation: CASATVPAYNEQFF.

This clonotype has a count of ten or more. In DNA, the CDR3 is TGCGCCAGCAGCCAAGCGGGCTACCCGAAGAGCTCCTACAATGAGCAGTTCTTC. Protein: CASSQAGYPKSSYNEQFF. The chain combines TRBV4-1 with TRBJ2-1; D remains unclear. The ends were cut back, 1 base at V and 0 bases at J, with 16 bases in the middle. There are 18 residues in the CDR3. Germline V gene sequence: CDR1 MGHRA, CDR2 YSYEKL.